Following are 15 T cell receptor beta chains from one sample sequenced in a study of blood T cell repertoires in COVID-19. This table comes from immunoSEQ multiplex PCR, and its TCRdb copy is limited to in-frame clones, with some not included. The repertoire holds 200,000 or so clones, 81% seen once, with roughly an eighth in the top ten. The source material was peripheral blood. These receptors were collected from a woman aged 80 or over with COVID-19, enrolled during active disease.

Written as DNA, the CDR3 is TGTGCCAGCAGCTTAAGCGACAGCCAAGAGACCCAGTACTTC. Amino acids: CASSLSDSQETQYF. This sequence joins TRBV7-9 and TRBJ2-5; TRBD1 might be the D (5 bases). In germline, CDR1 is SEHNR, CDR2 FQNEAQ (reference sequence). V gave up 2 bases and J gave up 1 base, with 8 bases separating them. CDR3 size: 14 residues.

The chain uses TRBV7-6 and TRBJ2-5, with D hard to call. The V gene's germline CDR1 is SGHVS and CDR2 FNYEAQ. The CDR3 sequence is 11 residues long. The V end was cut by 7 bases, the J end by 5 bases, with 8 bases between. DNA of the CDR3: TGTGCCAGCACTTCCCGGGAGACCCAGTACTTC. It translates to CASTSRETQYF. Looking up the rest from reference TRBV7-6 and TRBJ2-5 gives the full variable domain: GAGVSQSPRYKVTKRGQDVALRCDPISGHVSLYWYRQALGQGPEFLTYFNYEAQQDKSGLPNDRFSAERPEGSISTLTIQRTEQRDSAMYRCASTSRETQYFGPGTRLLVL.

The chain uses TRBV6-2 or TRBV6-3 and TRBJ2-2; D gene uncertain. Germline CDR1 and CDR2: MNHEY and SVGEGT. This CDR3 contains 15 residues. Trimming left V 0 bases short and J 6 bases short, with 11 bases between. The CDR3 nucleotides read TGTGCCAGCAGTTACTCGCGTATTAACCCCGGGGAGCTGTTTTTT. This gives the protein CASSYSRINPGELFF.

The V gene is TRBV2, the J gene TRBJ1-4, with 7 bases lining up with TRBD1. Germline loops: CDR1 SNHLY, CDR2 FYNNEI. The CDR3 is made up of 13 amino acids. V lost 6 bases to trimming and J lost 8 bases; unmatched junction nucleotides: 6. In DNA form, the CDR3 reads TGTGCCAGCAGCGAGAGGGACAGAGAAAAACTGTTTTTT. Its translation is CASSERDREKLFF.

The chain uses TRBV7-9 and TRBJ2-3; possibly TRBD2 for D (6 bases). Trimming left V 5 bases short and J 8 bases short, with 17 bases between. The CDR3 consists of 14 residues. Germline V gene data show CDR1 as SEHNR and CDR2 as FQNEAQ (reference sequence). The CDR3 spells CASSPEAPGGTQYF. For the CDR3, the DNA is TGTGCCAGCAGCCCCGAGGCTCCCGGGGGTACGCAGTATTTT.

The chain couples TRBV4-3 to TRBJ2-2; 8 positions agree with TRBD2. Germline trimming cut 3 bases from V and 5 bases from J; bases unmatched to any gene: 14. The CDR3 sequence is 18 residues long. Per the germline V gene, CDR1 is LGHNA and CDR2 is YSLEER. The CDR3 bases are TGCGCCAGCAGCCAGAACGCGCATGGGACTAGAGGGACCGGGGAGCTGTTTTTT. It is translated as CASSQNAHGTRGTGELFF.

The CDR3 reads CATSRDGLIGQGSYGYTF. Here the CDR3 DNA reads TGTGCCACCAGCAGAGATGGGCTGATAGGACAGGGTTCCTATGGCTACACCTTC. This sequence joins TRBV15 and TRBJ1-2; 8 nucleotides match TRBD1. The V and J ends lost 0 bases and 4 bases, in that order; junction bases with no gene match: 13. Per the germline V gene, CDR1 is LNHNV and CDR2 is YYDKDF (reference sequence). The CDR3 runs to 18 residues.

CDR3 bases: TGCGCCAGCAGCTTGGGGGCAGACCAAGAGACCCAGTACTTC. The encoded protein is CASSLGADQETQYF. V and J are TRBV5-1 and TRBJ2-5; D not resolved. The V end lost 0 bases, the J end lost 0 bases, and 6 bases lay between the germline ends. Germline loops: CDR1 SGHRS, CDR2 YFSETQ. The CDR3 is 14 residues long.

The J gene is TRBJ1-1, the V gene TRBV20-1; 7 nucleotides match TRBD1. Germline CDR1 and CDR2: DFQATT and SNEGSKA (reference sequence). With 4 bases clipped from V and 7 bases from J, the junction kept 3 bases outside the gene matches. This CDR3 is built from 11 residues. CDR3 amino acids: CSATGQLEAFF. DNA of the CDR3: TGCAGTGCTACGGGACAGCTTGAAGCTTTCTTT.

Worth noting for this clone: The same CDR3 also results from other DNA sequences found in this sample. The chain carries TRBV5-1 and TRBJ2-7; D perhaps matches TRBD1 (6 bases). Germline-derived CDR1 and CDR2 are SGHRS and YFSETQ. CDR3 size: 14 residues. V was pared by 0 bases and J by 3 bases, with 10 bases between. CDR3 nucleotide sequence: TGCGCCAGCAGCTTGGGACAGGCTTACTACGAGCAGTACTTC. It encodes CASSLGQAYYEQYF.

The chain employs TRBV7-2 and TRBJ1-2; 7 bases line up with TRBD1. In germline, CDR1 is SGHTA, CDR2 FQGNSA. Germline trimming cut 5 bases from V and 6 bases from J; bases unmatched to any gene: 12. This CDR3 contains 15 residues. The CDR3: CASSLGMTGNNGYTF. CDR3 bases: TGTGCCAGCAGCCTAGGGATGACAGGGAACAATGGCTACACCTTC. Together with reference TRBV7-2 and TRBJ1-2, the CDR3 gives the full variable domain: GAGVSQSPSNKVTEKGKDVELRCDPISGHTALYWYRQSLGQGLEFLIYFQGNSAPDKSGLPSDRFSAERTGGSVSTLTIQRTQQEDSAVYLCASSLGMTGNNGYTFGSGTRLTVV.

This clone was detected only a few times. The CDR3 reads CASSLYRNTEAFF. CDR3 coding DNA: TGTGCCAGCAGTTTGTATCGGAACACTGAAGCTTTCTTT. V usage is TRBV12-3 or TRBV12-4 and J usage is TRBJ1-1; D not resolved. Trimming removed 3 bases at V and 1 base at J, with 6 bases between. The CDR3 consists of 13 residues.

This chain links TRBV29-1 with TRBJ2-7; TRBD2 is a possible D gene (5 bases). Looked up from germline, CDR1 is SQVTM and CDR2 is ANQGSEA. The CDR3 loop spans 11 amino acids. V was trimmed by 0 bases and J by 7 bases, leaving 7 bases between them. This CDR3 is CSVEDPGEQYF. CDR3 DNA: TGCAGCGTTGAAGATCCGGGGGAGCAGTACTTC.

This clone was counted a few times. This sequence joins TRBV6-6 and TRBJ1-2; weak D call: TRBD1 (6 bases). The V gene's germline CDR1 is MNHNY and CDR2 SVGAGI (reference sequence). The germline V and J ends were trimmed by 8 bases and 5 bases, with 9 bases remaining between them. The CDR3 has 11 amino acids. CDR3 loop: CASDGQYGYTF. The CDR3 region has the DNA TGTGCCAGCGACGGACAGTATGGCTACACCTTC.

This clone has just one count. The chain joins TRBV7-9 to TRBJ2-3; possible D gene TRBD2, 6 bases. The CDR3 extends over 14 amino acids. CDR1 is SEHNR and CDR2 is FQNEAQ in the germline V gene (reference sequence). Trimming removed 5 bases at V and 4 bases at J, with 13 bases between. CDR3 DNA sequence: TGTGCCAGCAGCCCCAGACTAGTATCAGATACGCAGTATTTT. This codes for CASSPRLVSDTQYF.